The rows below give T cell receptor beta chains drawn from one sample of a study of CD8+ T cells in alopecia areata. The data were produced by immunoSEQ multiplex PCR, yet TCRdb's version contains in-frame clones alone and is incomplete. Of 140,000 to 150,000 clones listed, about nine tenths were seen once; the top ten hold over 12%. The input for sequencing was CD8+ T cells sorted from blood, taken at week 0. These TCRs come from a human donor with alopecia areata. The CDR3 runs from the conserved cysteine through the conserved F or W. Fields, in order: D gene, J gene, V gene, CDR3 DNA, CDR3 protein. The D gene is left open where the match is weak.

>.|TRBJ1-2|TRBV27
TGTGCCAGCAGTTTATTTGGACCCGTAGCTAATGGCTACACCTTC
CASSLFGPVANGYTF
>.|TRBJ2-2|TRBV5-4
TGTGCCAGCAGCTTGGCCCCAAACACCGGGGAGCTGTTTTTT
CASSLAPNTGELFF
>.|TRBJ2-1|TRBV12-5
TGTGCTAGTGCTCAGGGTTACAATGAGCAGTTCTTC
CASAQGYNEQFF
>.|TRBJ1-1|TRBV27
TGTGCCAGCAGTTTAGCCGGGTCGAACACTGAAGCTTTCTTT
CASSLAGSNTEAFF
>.|TRBJ2-7|TRBV5-1
TGCGCCAGCAGCTTTGGTGGGATCCGTTCCTACGAGCAGTACTTC
CASSFGGIRSYEQYF
>.|TRBJ2-1|TRBV2
TGTGCCAGCAGAGAGGACTTCTCGAGCTCCTACAATGAGCAGTTCTTC
CASREDFSSSYNEQFF
>.|TRBJ2-1|TRBV7-9
TGTGCCAGCAGCCCTAGCGCCACAAGGGAGGTAGAGCAGTTCTTC
CASSPSATREVEQFF
>.|TRBJ2-7|TRBV10-3
TGTGCCATCAGTGAGTCGACCAATTACGAGCAGTACTTC
CAISESTNYEQYF
>.|TRBJ2-7|TRBV29-1
TGCAGCGCCAGGGTAAATGGGGAGCAGTACTTC
CSARVNGEQYF
>.|TRBJ1-1|TRBV6-1
TGTGCCAGCAGTGTTGGGATGAACACTGAAGCTTTCTTT
CASSVGMNTEAFF
>.|TRBJ2-2|TRBV7-3
TGTGCCAGCAGCCCTGGCGGGGGCGCGGCCGGGGAGCTGTTTTTT
CASSPGGGAAGELFF
>.|TRBJ2-7|TRBV27
TGTGCCAGCAGTCTGACGAGCTCCTACGAGCAGTACTTC
CASSLTSSYEQYF
>.|TRBJ1-1|TRBV9
TGTGCCAGCAGCGTAGGAGGGACAGAAGCTTTCTTT
CASSVGGTEAFF
>TRBD2|TRBJ2-7|TRBV9
TGTGCCAGCAGCCCGGGGGGGAGTTCCTACGAGCAGTACTTC
CASSPGGSSYEQYF
>.|TRBJ2-7|TRBV5-4
TGTGCCAGCAGCTTGGAGGACAGCCCAGGAGGGTGGGAGCAGTACTTC
CASSLEDSPGGWEQYF
>.|TRBJ2-3|TRBV7-2
TGTGCCAGCAGCCCGAGACCGGACGGACAATCAACAGATACGCAGTATTTT
CASSPRPDGQSTDTQYF
>.|TRBJ1-4|TRBV27
TGTGCCAGCAGTTTAAGGCTAGGGAGCCCTGGTGAAAAACTGTTTTTT
CASSLRLGSPGEKLFF
>.|TRBJ2-3|TRBV6-1
TGTGACGGGGGCACAGATACGCAGTATTTT
CDGGTDTQYF